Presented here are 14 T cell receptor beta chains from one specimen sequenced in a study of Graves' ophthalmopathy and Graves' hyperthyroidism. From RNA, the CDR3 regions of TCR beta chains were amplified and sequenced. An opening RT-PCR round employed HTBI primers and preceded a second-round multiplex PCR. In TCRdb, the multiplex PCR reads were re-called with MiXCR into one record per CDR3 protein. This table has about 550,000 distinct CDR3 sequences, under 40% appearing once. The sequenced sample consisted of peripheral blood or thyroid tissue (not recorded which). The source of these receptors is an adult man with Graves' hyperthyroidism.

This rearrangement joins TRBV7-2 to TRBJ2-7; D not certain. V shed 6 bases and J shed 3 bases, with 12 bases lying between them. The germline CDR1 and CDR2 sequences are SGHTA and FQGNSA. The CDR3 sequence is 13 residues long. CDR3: CASSYSDLYEQYF. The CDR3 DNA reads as TGTGCCAGCAGTTACTCGGACCTCTACGAGCAGTACTTC.

The CDR3 protein is CASSNERQGSYEQYF. The CDR3 nucleotides read TGTGCCAGCAGTAACGAAAGGCAGGGGTCCTACGAGCAGTACTTC. J is TRBJ2-5 and V is TRBV28; a weak D match, TRBD1 (6 bases). The J call may not be correct, given that the DNA end is closer to TRBJ2-7. Germline values: CDR1 MDHEN, CDR2 SYDVKM. The CDR3 consists of 15 residues.

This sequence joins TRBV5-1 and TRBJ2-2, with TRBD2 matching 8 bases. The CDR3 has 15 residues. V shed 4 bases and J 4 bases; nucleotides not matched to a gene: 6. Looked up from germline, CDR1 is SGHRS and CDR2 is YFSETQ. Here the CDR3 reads CASSIATSVTGELFF. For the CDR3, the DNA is TGCGCCAGCAGCATAGCGACTAGCGTCACCGGGGAGCTGTTTTTT.

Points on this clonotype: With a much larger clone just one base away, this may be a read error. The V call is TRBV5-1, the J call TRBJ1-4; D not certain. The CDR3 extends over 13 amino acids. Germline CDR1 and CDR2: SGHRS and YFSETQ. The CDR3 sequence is CASSSDRVEKLFF. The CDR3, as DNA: TGTGCCAGCAGCTCGGATAGGGTCGAAAAACTGTTTTTT.

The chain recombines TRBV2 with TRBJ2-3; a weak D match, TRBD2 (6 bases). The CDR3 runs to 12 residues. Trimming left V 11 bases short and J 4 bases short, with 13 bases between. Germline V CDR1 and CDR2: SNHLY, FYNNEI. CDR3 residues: CASGGLADTQYF. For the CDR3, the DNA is TGTGCCTCTGGAGGGCTTGCAGATACGCAGTATTTT.

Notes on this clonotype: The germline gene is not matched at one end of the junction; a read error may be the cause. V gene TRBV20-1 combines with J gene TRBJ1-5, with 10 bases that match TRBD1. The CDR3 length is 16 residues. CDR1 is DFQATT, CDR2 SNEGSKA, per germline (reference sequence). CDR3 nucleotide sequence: TGCAGTGCTATAGGGACAGGGGAAAATAGCAATCAACCCCAGCATTTT. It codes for CSAIGTGENSNQPQHF.

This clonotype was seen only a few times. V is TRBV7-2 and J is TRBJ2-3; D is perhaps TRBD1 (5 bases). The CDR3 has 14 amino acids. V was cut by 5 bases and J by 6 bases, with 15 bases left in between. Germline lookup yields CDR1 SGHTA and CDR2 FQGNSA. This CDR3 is CASSLTARADTQYF. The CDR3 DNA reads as TGTGCCAGCAGCCTGACAGCCAGGGCGGATACGCAGTATTTT.

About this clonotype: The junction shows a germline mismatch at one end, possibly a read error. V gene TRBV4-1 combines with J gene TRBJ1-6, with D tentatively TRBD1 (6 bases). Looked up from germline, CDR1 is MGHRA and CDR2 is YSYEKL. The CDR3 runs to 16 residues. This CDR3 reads CASSREQGEDNSPHHF. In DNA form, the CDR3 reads TGCGCCAGCAGCCGAGAACAGGGAGAAGATAATTCACCCCACCACTTT.

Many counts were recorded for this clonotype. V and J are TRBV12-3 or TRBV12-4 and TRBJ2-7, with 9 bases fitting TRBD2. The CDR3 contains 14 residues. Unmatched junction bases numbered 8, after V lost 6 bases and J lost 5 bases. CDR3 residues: CASRVQAGGNEQYF. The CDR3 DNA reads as TGTGCCAGCAGGGTTCAAGCGGGAGGAAACGAGCAGTACTTC.

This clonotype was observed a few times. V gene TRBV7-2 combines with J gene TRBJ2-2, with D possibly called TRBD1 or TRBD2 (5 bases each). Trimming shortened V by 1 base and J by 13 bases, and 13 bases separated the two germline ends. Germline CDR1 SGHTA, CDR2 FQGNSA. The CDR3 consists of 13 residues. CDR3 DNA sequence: TGTGCCAGCAGCTTAGTACGAGGGGCATGGCTGTTTTTT. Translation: CASSLVRGAWLFF.

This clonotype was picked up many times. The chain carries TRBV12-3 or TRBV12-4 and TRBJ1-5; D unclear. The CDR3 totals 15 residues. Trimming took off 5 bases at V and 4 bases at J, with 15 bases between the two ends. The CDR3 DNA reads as TGTGCCAGCAGTCGGGGTGTCTTGAGGAATCAGCCCCAGCATTTT. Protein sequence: CASSRGVLRNQPQHF.

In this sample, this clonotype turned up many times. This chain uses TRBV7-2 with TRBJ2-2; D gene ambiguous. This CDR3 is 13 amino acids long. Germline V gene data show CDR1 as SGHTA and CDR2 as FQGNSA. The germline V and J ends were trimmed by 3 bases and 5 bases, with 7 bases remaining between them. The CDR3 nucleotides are TGTGCCAGCAGCTTCGTCCGAACCGGGGAGCTGTTTTTT. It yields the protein CASSFVRTGELFF.

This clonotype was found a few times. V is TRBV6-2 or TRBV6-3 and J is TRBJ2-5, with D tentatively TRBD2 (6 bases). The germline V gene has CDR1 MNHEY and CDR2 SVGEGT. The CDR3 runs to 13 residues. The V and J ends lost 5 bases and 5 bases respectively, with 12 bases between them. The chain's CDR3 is CASSPQSGETQYF. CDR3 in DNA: TGTGCCAGCAGTCCCCAAAGCGGGGAGACCCAGTACTTC.

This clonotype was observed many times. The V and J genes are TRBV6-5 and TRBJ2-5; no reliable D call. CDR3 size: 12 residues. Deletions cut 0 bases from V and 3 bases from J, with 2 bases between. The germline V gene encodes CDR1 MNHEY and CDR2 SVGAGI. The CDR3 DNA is TGTGCCAGCAGTTACTCGGAAGAGACCCAGTACTTC. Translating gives CASSYSEETQYF.